This entry lists 31 T cell receptor beta chains sequenced from one sample in a study of T-cell reconstitution after alpha-beta-depleted transplantation in children. The library targeted TCRbeta and was prepared with unique molecular identifiers. Using its own MiXCR run on the PCR reads, TCRdb lists one record per CDR3 protein. Among about 1,000,000 distinct CDR3 sequences listed, about 30% were seen once. The sequenced sample was PBMCs, mostly from graft donor cells, obtained 360 days after TCRalphabeta/CD19-depleted stem cell transplant. The receptor set was obtained from a boy younger than two who had a stem cell transplant for SCID, so the T cells may come from the graft donor.

The genes are TRBV12-3 or TRBV12-4 and TRBJ2-2, with D possibly TRBD2 on 6 matching bases. With 2 bases removed from V and 0 bases from J, the gap between germline ends came to 7 bases. The CDR3 runs 15 residues. The CDR3 DNA sequence: TGTGCCAGCAGTTTACGGGAGCCGAACACCGGGGAGCTGTTTTTT. It encodes CASSLREPNTGELFF.

The rearrangement uses TRBV2 and TRBJ2-5; a possible D gene is TRBD2 (6 bases). The germline gives CDR1 SNHLY, CDR2 FYNNEI. The CDR3 length is 20 residues. Trimming cost V 4 bases and J 2 bases, with 29 bases left between them. CDR3 bases: TGTGCCAGCAGTGCGCTGGGGGGACGGGGCTTTTTGGTCGTACAAGAGACCCAGTACTTC. Amino acids: CASSALGGRGFLVVQETQYF.

This clonotype was observed a handful of times. This sequence joins TRBV15 and TRBJ1-2; 9 bases map to TRBD1. The CDR3 is 12 residues long. Germline CDR1 and CDR2: LNHNV and YYDKDF (reference sequence). Germline trimming cut 0 bases from V and 13 bases from J; bases unmatched to any gene: 3. In DNA form, the CDR3 reads TGTGCCACCAGCAGAGAAGGGACAGGGAGCACCTTC. It codes for CATSREGTGSTF.

This chain connects TRBV10-3 to TRBJ2-3; no reliable D call. The CDR3 runs 14 residues. Germline values: CDR1 ENHRY, CDR2 SYGVKD. Between the trimmed V and J ends, which lost 0 bases and 2 bases, there was a span of 6 bases. The CDR3 nucleotides read TGTGCCATCAGTGAGTCGACATACACAGATACGCAGTATTTT. This gives the protein CAISESTYTDTQYF.

The V gene is TRBV6-1, the J gene TRBJ2-2; unclear D gene. Germline V gives CDR1 MNHNS, CDR2 SASEGT. The CDR3 totals 13 residues. The CDR3: CSSERVGTGELFF. DNA of the CDR3: TGTTCGTCGGAACGGGTTGGAACCGGGGAGCTGTTTTTT.

The chain combines TRBV6-1 with TRBJ1-5, with 9 nucleotides matching TRBD1. Per the germline V gene, CDR1 is MNHNS and CDR2 is SASEGT. V trimming: 5 bases; J trimming: 3 bases; junction bases outside the gene matches: 8. This CDR3 is built from 16 residues. In DNA, the CDR3 is TGTGCCAGCAGTCGCTCCGGGACAGGGATCAATCAGCCCCAGCATTTT. Translated, it gives CASSRSGTGINQPQHF.

V and J are TRBV5-1 and TRBJ1-1, with 8 nucleotides matching TRBD1. The CDR3 runs to 11 residues. V dropped 5 bases and J dropped 9; count of bases not matched to a gene: 3. Per the germline V gene, CDR1 is SGHRS and CDR2 is YFSETQ. CDR3 sequence (DNA): TGCGCCAGCAGGCAGGGGGCGAAAGCTTTCTTT. Its translation: CASRQGAKAFF.

This sequence joins TRBV27 and TRBJ1-4; TRBD1 agrees at 7 bases. V shed 5 bases, J shed 8 bases, and the junction held 5 bases outside the gene matches. Germline values: CDR1 MNHEY, CDR2 SMNVEV (reference sequence). The CDR3 totals 13 residues. The CDR3 DNA reads TGTGCCAGCAGTCGAGGGGGCGAAGAAAAACTGTTTTTT. As protein: CASSRGGEEKLFF.

In this sample, this clonotype turned up a few times. The rearrangement joins TRBV27 to TRBJ1-2; 7 nucleotides align to TRBD1. The CDR3 spans 14 residues. The V and J ends lost 6 bases and 3 bases, in that order; junction bases with no gene match: 7. Germline V gene sequence: CDR1 MNHEY, CDR2 SMNVEV (reference sequence). As DNA, the CDR3 is TGTGCCAGCAGGTCTACAGGGGCCCACTATGGCTACACCTTC. Translated, it gives CASRSTGAHYGYTF.

This clonotype has more than one count but fewer than ten. The chain carries TRBV5-1 and TRBJ1-1; D not resolved. CDR3 size: 15 residues. CDR1 is SGHRS, CDR2 YFSETQ, per germline. Deletions cut 4 bases from V and 0 bases from J, with 13 bases between. The CDR3 spells CASSPSPGLNTEAFF. The CDR3 DNA reads as TGCGCCAGCAGCCCAAGCCCGGGATTGAACACTGAAGCTTTCTTT.

There are many counts of this clonotype. This chain connects TRBV12-3 or TRBV12-4 to TRBJ2-1, with a weak D call TRBD1 (5 bases). This CDR3 spans 13 amino acids. With 2 bases removed from V and 5 bases from J, the gap between germline ends came to 7 bases. CDR3 protein: CASSLRQNNEQFF. The CDR3 nucleotides read TGTGCCAGCAGTTTACGACAGAACAATGAGCAGTTCTTC.

This clonotype has a handful of counts. The chain couples TRBV9 to TRBJ1-2; weak D call: TRBD1 (5 bases). There are 15 residues in the CDR3. The V gene's germline CDR1 is SGDLS and CDR2 YYNGEE. Trimming stripped 3 bases from V and 4 bases from J, with 16 bases between. The CDR3 DNA sequence: TGTGCCAGCAGCGCACACCCCAGGGTAGGCTATGGCTACACCTTC. Amino acids: CASSAHPRVGYGYTF.

V is TRBV9 and J is TRBJ2-2; 8 bases are a match to TRBD2. V gave up 0 bases and J gave up 4 bases; unmatched junction bases: 5. This CDR3 is 16 amino acids long. The germline V gene has CDR1 SGDLS and CDR2 YYNGEE. The CDR3 DNA sequence: TGTGCCAGCAGCGTAGTGGGTAGCGGGGCCACCGGGGAGCTGTTTTTT. This codes for CASSVVGSGATGELFF.

There are a few counts of this clonotype. V and J are TRBV27 and TRBJ2-1; 9 bases are shared with TRBD1. The CDR3 totals 17 residues. Germline lookup yields CDR1 MNHEY and CDR2 SMNVEV (reference sequence). Trimming removed 4 bases from V and 8 bases from J; junction bases left unmatched: 15. This CDR3 reads CASSWTGEGRALDEQFF. CDR3 sequence (DNA): TGTGCCAGCAGTTGGACAGGGGAGGGAAGAGCTTTGGATGAGCAGTTCTTC.

This sequence joins TRBV3-1 and TRBJ1-1, with D unclear. V was clipped by 7 bases and J by 4 bases, with 16 bases between them. The CDR3 has 14 residues. The germline V gene encodes CDR1 LGHDT and CDR2 YNNKEL (reference sequence). The CDR3 region has the DNA TGTGCCAGCAATTCCGGGCGGCGAGGCACTGAAGCTTTCTTT. This sequence encodes CASNSGRRGTEAFF.

The rearrangement links TRBV20-1 to TRBJ2-1, with D possibly being TRBD2 (5 bases). Trimming left V 5 bases short and J 0 bases short, with 11 bases between. Germline V gene sequence: CDR1 DFQATT, CDR2 SNEGSKA (reference sequence). CDR3 size: 14 residues. This CDR3 reads CSALDGVSYNEQFF. The CDR3 coding sequence is TGCAGTGCTTTAGACGGGGTCTCCTACAATGAGCAGTTCTTC.

The rearrangement joins TRBV7-7 to TRBJ2-3; the D call may be TRBD1 or TRBD2 (6 bases each). Germline V lookup: CDR1 SSHAT, CDR2 FNYEAQ (reference sequence). Trimming shortened V by 3 bases and J by 6 bases, and 16 bases separated the two germline ends. The CDR3 consists of 15 residues. Here the CDR3 reads CASSLVGGTSDTQYF. Here the CDR3 DNA reads TGTGCCAGCAGCTTGGTGGGCGGGACATCCGATACGCAGTATTTT. Combining the CDR3 with reference TRBV7-7 and TRBJ2-3 gives the whole variable domain GAGVSQSPRYKVTKRGQDVTLRCDPISSHATLYWYQQALGQGPEFLTYFNYEAQPDKSGLPSDRFSAERPEGSISTLTIQRTEQRDSAMYRCASSLVGGTSDTQYFGPGTRLTVL.

In its sample, this clonotype was seen a few times. The gene calls are TRBV25-1 and TRBJ2-5, with TRBD2 matching over 8 bases. The V and J ends lost 3 bases and 2 bases, in that order; junction bases with no gene match: 11. The CDR3 length is 17 residues. Germline CDR1 is MGHDK and CDR2 is SYGVNS. The CDR3, as DNA: TGTGCCAGCAGTGACTCGGGAGGGGGAGTACTTCAAGAGACCCAGTACTTC. This gives the protein CASSDSGGGVLQETQYF.

The chain has TRBV5-1 and TRBJ2-7, with D tentatively TRBD1 or TRBD2 (7 bases each). The CDR3 is 12 residues long. Trimming cost V 3 bases and J 6 bases, with 10 bases left between them. Germline V gives CDR1 SGHRS, CDR2 YFSETQ. CDR3 region: CASSSGGGEQYF. The CDR3 DNA sequence: TGCGCCAGCAGCTCAGGGGGGGGCGAGCAGTACTTC. The whole variable domain, remainder taken from reference TRBV5-1 and TRBJ2-7, is KAGVTQTPRYLIKTRGQQVTLSCSPISGHRSVSWYQQTPGQGLQFLFEYFSETQRNKGNFPGRFSGRQFSNSRSEMNVSTLELGDSALYLCASSSGGGEQYFGPGTRLTVT.

This sequence joins TRBV5-1 and TRBJ2-7; D is perhaps TRBD1 (5 bases). The germline CDR1 and CDR2 sequences are SGHRS and YFSETQ. The CDR3 runs 14 residues. V dropped 4 bases and J dropped 3 bases, with 14 bases sitting between them. The DNA of the CDR3 is TGCGCCAGCAGCCTAGGGGAAAGAGTCTACGAGCAGTACTTC. Its translation: CASSLGERVYEQYF.

The gene calls are TRBV15 and TRBJ2-6, with a possible D match to TRBD1 (6 bases). The ends were cut back, 5 bases at V and 4 bases at J, with 30 bases in the middle. Germline values: CDR1 LNHNV, CDR2 YYDKDF (reference sequence). The CDR3 loop spans 21 amino acids. The CDR3 bases are TGTGCCACCAGCCCAACTAGTGGACAGCTATCTGCCCGTGGAGGGGCCAACGTCCTGACTTTC. Translation: CATSPTSGQLSARGGANVLTF.

The chain uses TRBV5-1 and TRBJ2-1, with D possibly matching TRBD2 (6 bases). The CDR3 is made up of 15 amino acids. Germline V gene data show CDR1 as SGHRS and CDR2 as YFSETQ. V dropped 1 base and J dropped 8 bases, with 16 bases sitting between them. Here the CDR3 DNA reads TGCGCCAGCAGCTTGTCCGGGGGTCCCGGGCATGAGCAGTTCTTC. Translation gives CASSLSGGPGHEQFF.

This rearrangement joins TRBV29-1 to TRBJ2-5; maybe TRBD1 (5 bases). This CDR3 contains 13 residues. The germline V gene has CDR1 SQVTM and CDR2 ANQGSEA. V was cut by 4 bases and J by 0 bases, with 9 bases left in between. As DNA, the CDR3 is TGCAGCGTTGGACAGCCGTACCAAGAGACCCAGTACTTC. Residues: CSVGQPYQETQYF.

There are a few counts of this clonotype. The chain recombines TRBV7-9 with TRBJ1-2; 9 nucleotides align to TRBD1. This CDR3 region has 14 residues. Germline values: CDR1 SEHNR, CDR2 FQNEAQ (reference sequence). After removal of 3 bases from V and 4 bases from J, the junction contained 3 bases not matched to a gene. This CDR3 is CASSFLTGGYGYTF. CDR3 in DNA: TGTGCCAGCAGCTTCCTGACAGGGGGCTATGGCTACACCTTC.

This clonotype was counted only a few times. For the CDR3, the DNA is TGTGCCAGCAGCTGGGACAGGGGAGGCTACGAGCAGTACTTC. Protein product: CASSWDRGGYEQYF. The chain is built from TRBV5-6 and TRBJ2-7, with 10 bases identical to TRBD1. The V gene's germline CDR1 is SGHDT and CDR2 YYEEEE. The V gene end was trimmed by 3 bases and the J gene end by 3 bases; junction bases not matched to a gene: 3. The CDR3 runs to 14 residues.

The sample holds a few counts of this clonotype. V usage is TRBV24-1 and J usage is TRBJ2-2; D remains ambiguous. The germline CDR1 and CDR2 sequences are KGHDR and SFDVKD. CDR3 size: 13 residues. V was pared by 9 bases and J by 0 bases, with 7 bases between. The CDR3 DNA reads TGTGCCACCGGTGGGGCGAACACCGGGGAGCTGTTTTTT. Protein product: CATGGANTGELFF.

Only a few counts were recorded for this clonotype. J is TRBJ2-3 and V is TRBV9; TRBD2 is a possible D gene (7 bases). V was trimmed by 0 bases and J by 9 bases, leaving 14 bases between them. Looked up from germline, CDR1 is SGDLS and CDR2 is YYNGEE. CDR3 length equals 14 residues. This CDR3 is CASSVGGGYSTQYF. CDR3 DNA sequence: TGTGCCAGCAGCGTAGGGGGGGGCTATTCGACGCAGTATTTT.

The chain employs TRBV11-2 and TRBJ2-7; tentative D call: TRBD2 (7 bases). Deletions cut 4 bases from V and 1 base from J, with 23 bases between. CDR3 length: 18 residues. CDR1 SGHAT and CDR2 FQNNGV come from the germline V gene. The chain's CDR3 is CASSSTVGRGARSYEQYF. CDR3 coding DNA: TGTGCCAGCAGCTCGACCGTTGGTCGGGGGGCGCGGTCCTACGAGCAGTACTTC.

This clonotype was seen a few times. V is TRBV12-3 or TRBV12-4 and J is TRBJ2-5, with 7 bases that match TRBD2. The CDR3 is 15 amino acids. V trimming: 5 bases; J trimming: 4 bases; junction bases outside the gene matches: 10. The CDR3 nucleotides are TGTGCCAGCAGTCCGGGGGACTCTAGCGGAGAGACCCAGTACTTC. It yields the protein CASSPGDSSGETQYF.

Many counts were recorded for this clonotype. The chain joins TRBV21-1 to TRBJ2-2; the table assigns TRBD1, which was not confirmed against the DNA. TRBV21-1 is a recognized pseudogene. CDR3 size: 14 residues. CDR3 nucleotide sequence: TGTGCCAGCAGACCCCAGGGAGCCACCGGGGAGCTGTTTTTT. As protein: CASRPQGATGELFF.

In this sample, this clonotype turned up many times. CDR3 in DNA: TGCGCCAGCAGAGTAATGCTAGCGGGGGGGCCAGAGGAGTTCTTC. This translates into CASRVMLAGGPEEFF. The chain employs TRBV5-1 and TRBJ2-1; 12 bases agree with TRBD2. V dropped 5 bases and J dropped 14; count of bases not matched to a gene: 14. Germline V gives CDR1 SGHRS, CDR2 YFSETQ. The CDR3 length is 15 residues.